This T cell receptor beta chain was captured by sequencing in a study of T-cell memory formation after mild COVID-19 listed by TCRdb under 2021. Study-level background: TCR sequence clusters from the two donors were largely donor specific. In a couple of donors, T-cell clones that expanded and contracted after mild COVID-19 were followed by sequencing TCRalpha and TCRbeta repertoires longitudinally. Two young, previously healthy adult volunteers, one female and one male, were included in the cohort. General findings and caveats noted by the study authors: From day 15 to 85, contracting clones showed balanced CD4/CD8 phenotypes, whereas a second wave of clones that expanded from day 15 to 37 leaned towards CD4+. Some responding clones were found in pre-infection memory, which suggests that pre-existing cross-reactive memory T cells took part in the SARS-CoV-2 response. The second-wave clones that peaked on day 37 were not confirmed to be SARS-CoV-2 specific. Only a couple of mild cases were covered by the study, and larger cohorts that include severe cases with pre-infection samples were considered necessary. Contracting CD4+ clones were located mainly in the CM and EM memory subsets, whereas CD8+ clones were found to be enriched in EMRA.

Worth noting for this clonotype: Its antigen is unknown. One base away there is no much larger clone; base qualities are not given.

Ends trimmed: V by 4 bases, J by 7 bases; bases unmatched to a gene: 6. The germline V gene yields SGHRS for CDR1 and YFSETQ for CDR2. From the cysteine through the phenylalanine, the CDR3 covers 14 amino acids. Just the 42-base CDR3 DNA is kept, in frame starting at base 1. The reads were generated on an Illumina NovaSeq 6000. TCRalpha and TCRbeta cDNA libraries were constructed by 5'RACE with constant-segment primers, with sample barcodes and unique molecular identifiers being introduced. Trizol reagent was used to extract RNA from every sample. Libraries were amplified in two PCR steps, with a second sample barcode and Illumina TruSeq adapters added in the second step. The libraries were sequenced on an Illumina NovaSeq using 2 x 150 bp paired-end reads. Per the source publication's procedure: The reads were demultiplexed and collapsed into UMI-guided consensus sequences using migec v1.2.7. With mixcr v2.1.11, UMI consensuses were aligned to TRA and TRB V and J templates and assembled into clonotypes. Expanded or contracted clonotypes were those called significant by both edgeR and NoisET, with noise models trained on biological replicates. edgeR calls used a false discovery rate-adjusted p below 0.01 and a log2 fold-change threshold of 1. As an exploratory analysis of dynamics, max-normalized trajectories of the 1000 most abundant clonotypes were examined by PCA with hierarchical clustering. Each responding clone was given a CD4 or CD8 phenotype based on the CD4+ and CD8+ repertoires, which had been sequenced separately. TCRdb took the public reads, trimmed them with fastp at Q25, ran MiXCR for clone calling and kept in-frame beta chains. Rows with a matching CDR3 protein are joined into one entry that keeps the most common DNA and genes. Here the V and J calls rest on TCRdb's processing, not on the authors' analysis. This sample comprises approximately 580,000 distinct CDR3 sequences, around 20% of them detected only once. The top ten hold around 13% of the sample.

PBMCs were isolated by Ficoll-Paque density gradient centrifugation. The clonotype comes from an adult woman who had mild COVID-19 (a few samples of this study predate the infection). The sample titles of this study are shuffled in the database, so cell type and time point are left out; the donor was told from shared clones. Sequences were obtained from PBMCs or a T cell subset sorted from them (not recorded which). The chain is encoded by TRBV5-1 joined to TRBJ1-5, with 9 bases matching TRBD1. The sequence in DNA is TGCGCCAGCAGCCCCACAGGGGGCCAGCAGCCCCAGCATTTT. Its coded protein is CASSPTGGQQPQHF.